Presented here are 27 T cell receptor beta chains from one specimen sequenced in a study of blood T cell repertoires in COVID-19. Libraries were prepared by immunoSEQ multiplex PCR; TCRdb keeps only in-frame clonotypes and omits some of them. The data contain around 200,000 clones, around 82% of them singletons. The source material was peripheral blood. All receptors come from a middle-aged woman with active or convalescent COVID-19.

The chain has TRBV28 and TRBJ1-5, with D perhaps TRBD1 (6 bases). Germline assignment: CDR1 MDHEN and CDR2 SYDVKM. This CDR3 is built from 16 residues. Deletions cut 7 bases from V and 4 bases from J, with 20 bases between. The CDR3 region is CASTRWGGGGNQPQHF. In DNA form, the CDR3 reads TGTGCCAGCACCCGATGGGGGGGCGGAGGGAATCAGCCCCAGCATTTT.

Written as DNA, the CDR3 is TGTGCCAGCAGCTTAACAACAGGTGAAGCTTTCTTT. It is translated as CASSLTTGEAFF. The V gene is TRBV7-9, the J gene TRBJ1-1, with a possible D match to TRBD1 (5 bases). Trimming took off 2 bases at V and 7 bases at J, with 8 bases between the two ends. Germline V lookup: CDR1 SEHNR, CDR2 FQNEAQ (reference sequence). There are 12 residues in the CDR3.

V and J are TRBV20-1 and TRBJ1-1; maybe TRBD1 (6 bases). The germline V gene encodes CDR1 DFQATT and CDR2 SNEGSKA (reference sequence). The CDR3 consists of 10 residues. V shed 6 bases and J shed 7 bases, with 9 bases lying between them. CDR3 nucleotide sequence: TGCAGTGCCATGGACAGTGAAGCTTTCTTT. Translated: CSAMDSEAFF.

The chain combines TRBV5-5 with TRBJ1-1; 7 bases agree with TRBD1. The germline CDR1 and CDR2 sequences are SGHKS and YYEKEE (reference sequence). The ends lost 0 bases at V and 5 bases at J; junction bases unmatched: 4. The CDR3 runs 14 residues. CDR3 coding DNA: TGTGCCAGCAGCTTGGTGACAGGGCCAACTGAAGCTTTCTTT. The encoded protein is CASSLVTGPTEAFF.

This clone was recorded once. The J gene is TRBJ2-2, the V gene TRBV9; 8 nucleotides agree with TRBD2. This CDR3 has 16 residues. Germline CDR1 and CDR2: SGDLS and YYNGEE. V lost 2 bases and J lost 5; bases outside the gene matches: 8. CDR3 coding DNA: TGTGCCAGCAGCGTCCGGACTAGCACCGGGACCGGGGAGCTGTTTTTT. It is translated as CASSVRTSTGTGELFF.

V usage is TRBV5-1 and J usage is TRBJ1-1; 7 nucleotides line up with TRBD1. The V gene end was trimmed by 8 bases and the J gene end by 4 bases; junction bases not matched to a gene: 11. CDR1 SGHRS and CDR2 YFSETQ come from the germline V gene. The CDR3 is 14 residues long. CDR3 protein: CASTTGAAGTEAFF. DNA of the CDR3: TGCGCCAGTACAACAGGGGCCGCGGGCACTGAAGCTTTCTTT.

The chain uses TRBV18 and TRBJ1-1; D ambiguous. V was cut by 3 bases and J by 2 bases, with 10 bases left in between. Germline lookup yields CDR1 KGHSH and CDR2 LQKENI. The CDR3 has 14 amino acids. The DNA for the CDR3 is TGTGCCAGCTCACCTTTCCCGGGTAACACTGAAGCTTTCTTT. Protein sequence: CASSPFPGNTEAFF.

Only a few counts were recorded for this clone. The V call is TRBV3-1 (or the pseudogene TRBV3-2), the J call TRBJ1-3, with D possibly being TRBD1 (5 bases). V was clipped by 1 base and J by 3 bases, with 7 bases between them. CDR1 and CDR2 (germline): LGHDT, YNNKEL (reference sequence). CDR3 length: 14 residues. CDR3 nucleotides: TGTGCCAGCAGCCAAGTCGGGGGTGGAAACACCATATATTTT. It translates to CASSQVGGGNTIYF.

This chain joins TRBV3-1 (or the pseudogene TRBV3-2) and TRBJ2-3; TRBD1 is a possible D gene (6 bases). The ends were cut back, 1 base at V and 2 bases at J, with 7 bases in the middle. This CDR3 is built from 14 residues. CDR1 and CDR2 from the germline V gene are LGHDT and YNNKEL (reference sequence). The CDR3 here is CASSQGQDTDTQYF. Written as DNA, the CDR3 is TGTGCCAGCAGCCAAGGACAGGACACAGATACGCAGTATTTT.

For the CDR3, the DNA is TGTGCCAGCAGTGAATTAGGGGACAGGGGTCCATACTATGGCTACACCTTC. It translates to CASSELGDRGPYYGYTF. The V gene is TRBV2, the J gene TRBJ1-2, with TRBD1 identical over 10 bases. The trim removed 2 bases at V and 3 bases at J, leaving 9 bases unmatched. CDR3 length equals 17 residues. Germline lookup yields CDR1 SNHLY and CDR2 FYNNEI.

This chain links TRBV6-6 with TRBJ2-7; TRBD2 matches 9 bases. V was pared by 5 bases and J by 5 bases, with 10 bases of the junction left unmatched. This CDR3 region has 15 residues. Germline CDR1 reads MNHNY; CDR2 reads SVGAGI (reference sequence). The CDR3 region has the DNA TGTGCCAGCAGTCCCATAGCGGGGGCCTTGGACGAGCAGTACTTC. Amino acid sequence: CASSPIAGALDEQYF.

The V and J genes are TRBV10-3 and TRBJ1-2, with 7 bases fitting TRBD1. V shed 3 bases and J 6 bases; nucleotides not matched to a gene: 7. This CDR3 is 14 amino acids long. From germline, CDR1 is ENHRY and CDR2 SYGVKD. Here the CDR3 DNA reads TGTGCCATCAGTGACTCCACAGGGGCGAATGGCTACACCTTC. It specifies CAISDSTGANGYTF.

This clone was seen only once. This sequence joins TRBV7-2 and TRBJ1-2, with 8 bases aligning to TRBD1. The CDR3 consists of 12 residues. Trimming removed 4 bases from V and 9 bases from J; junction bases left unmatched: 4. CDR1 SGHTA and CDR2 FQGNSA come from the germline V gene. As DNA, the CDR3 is TGTGCCAGCAGCTCAGGACAGGGTAGCTACACCTTC. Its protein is CASSSGQGSYTF. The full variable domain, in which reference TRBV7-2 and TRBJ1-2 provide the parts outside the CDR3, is GAGVSQSPSNKVTEKGKDVELRCDPISGHTALYWYRQSLGQGLEFLIYFQGNSAPDKSGLPSDRFSAERTGGSVSTLTIQRTQQEDSAVYLCASSSGQGSYTFGSGTRLTVV.

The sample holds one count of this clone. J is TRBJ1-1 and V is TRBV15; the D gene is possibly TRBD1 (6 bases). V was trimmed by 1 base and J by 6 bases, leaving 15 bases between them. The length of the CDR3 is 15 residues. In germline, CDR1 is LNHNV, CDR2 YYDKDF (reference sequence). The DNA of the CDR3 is TGTGCCACCAGCAGAGGGACAGCACGCTGGGCTGAAGCTTTCTTT. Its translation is CATSRGTARWAEAFF.

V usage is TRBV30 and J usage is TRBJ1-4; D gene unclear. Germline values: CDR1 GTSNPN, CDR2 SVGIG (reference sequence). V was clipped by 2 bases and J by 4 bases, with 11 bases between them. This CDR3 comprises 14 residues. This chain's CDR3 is CAWSRQLSNEKLFF. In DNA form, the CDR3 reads TGTGCCTGGAGTCGCCAACTGAGTAATGAAAAACTGTTTTTT.

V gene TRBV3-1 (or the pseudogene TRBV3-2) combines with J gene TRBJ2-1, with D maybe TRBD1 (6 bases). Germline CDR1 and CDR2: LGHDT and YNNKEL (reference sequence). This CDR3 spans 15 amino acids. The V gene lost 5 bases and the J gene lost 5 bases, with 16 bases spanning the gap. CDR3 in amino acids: CASSYDGGSDNEQFF. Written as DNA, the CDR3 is TGTGCCAGCAGCTACGATGGGGGCTCAGACAATGAGCAGTTCTTC.

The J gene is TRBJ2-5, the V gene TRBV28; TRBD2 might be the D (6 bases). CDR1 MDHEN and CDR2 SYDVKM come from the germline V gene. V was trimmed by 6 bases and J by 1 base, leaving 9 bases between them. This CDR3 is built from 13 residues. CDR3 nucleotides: TGTGCCAGCAGGGACTACTCCCAAGAGACCCAGTACTTC. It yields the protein CASRDYSQETQYF.

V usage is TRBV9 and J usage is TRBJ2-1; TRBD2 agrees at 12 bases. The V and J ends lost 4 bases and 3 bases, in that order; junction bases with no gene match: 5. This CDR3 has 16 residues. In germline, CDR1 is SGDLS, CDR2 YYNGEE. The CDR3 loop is CASSLTSGRNYNEQFF. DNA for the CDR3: TGTGCCAGCAGCCTAACTAGCGGGAGGAACTACAATGAGCAGTTCTTC.

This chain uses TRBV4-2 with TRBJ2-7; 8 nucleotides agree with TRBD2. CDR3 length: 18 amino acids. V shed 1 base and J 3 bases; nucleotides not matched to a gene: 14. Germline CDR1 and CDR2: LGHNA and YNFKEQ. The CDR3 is CASSQVISGLEGYYEQYF. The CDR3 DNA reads TGTGCCAGCAGCCAAGTGATATCGGGACTAGAGGGATACTACGAGCAGTACTTC.

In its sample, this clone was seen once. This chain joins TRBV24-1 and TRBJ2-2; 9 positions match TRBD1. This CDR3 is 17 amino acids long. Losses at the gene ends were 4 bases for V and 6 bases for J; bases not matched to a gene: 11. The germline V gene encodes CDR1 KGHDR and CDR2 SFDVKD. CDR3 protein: CATSDRTGAKDSGELFF. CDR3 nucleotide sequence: TGTGCCACCAGTGACCGGACAGGGGCGAAGGATTCCGGGGAGCTGTTTTTT.

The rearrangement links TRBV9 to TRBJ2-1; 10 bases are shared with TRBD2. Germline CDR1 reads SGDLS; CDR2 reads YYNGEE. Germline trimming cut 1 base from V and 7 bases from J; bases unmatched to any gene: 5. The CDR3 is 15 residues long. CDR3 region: CASSVLAGARNEQFF. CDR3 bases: TGTGCCAGCAGCGTACTAGCGGGAGCAAGGAATGAGCAGTTCTTC.

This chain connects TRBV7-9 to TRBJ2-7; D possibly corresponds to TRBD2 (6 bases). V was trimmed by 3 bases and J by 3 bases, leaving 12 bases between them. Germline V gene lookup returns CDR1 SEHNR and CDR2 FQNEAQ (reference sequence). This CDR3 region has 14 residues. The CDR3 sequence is CASSFGGADYEQYF. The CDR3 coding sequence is TGTGCCAGCAGCTTCGGAGGGGCGGACTACGAGCAGTACTTC.

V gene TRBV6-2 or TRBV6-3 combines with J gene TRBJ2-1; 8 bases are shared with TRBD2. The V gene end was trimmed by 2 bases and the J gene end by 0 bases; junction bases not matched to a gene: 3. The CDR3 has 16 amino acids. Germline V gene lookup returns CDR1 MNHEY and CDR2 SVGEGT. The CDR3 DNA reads TGTGCCAGCAGTTACCCTAGCGGGCCCTCCTACAATGAGCAGTTCTTC. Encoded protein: CASSYPSGPSYNEQFF.

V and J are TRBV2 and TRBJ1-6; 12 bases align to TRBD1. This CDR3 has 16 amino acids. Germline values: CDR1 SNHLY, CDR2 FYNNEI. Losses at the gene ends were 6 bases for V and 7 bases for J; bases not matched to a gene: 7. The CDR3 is CASSVGQGARNSPLHF. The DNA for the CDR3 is TGTGCCAGCAGCGTGGGACAGGGGGCGCGGAATTCACCCCTCCACTTT. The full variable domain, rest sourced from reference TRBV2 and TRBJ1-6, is EPEVTQTPSHQVTQMGQEVILRCVPISNHLYFYWYRQILGQKVEFLVSFYNNEISEKSEIFDDQFSVERPDGSNFTLKIRSTKLEDSAMYFCASSVGQGARNSPLHFGNGTRLTVT.

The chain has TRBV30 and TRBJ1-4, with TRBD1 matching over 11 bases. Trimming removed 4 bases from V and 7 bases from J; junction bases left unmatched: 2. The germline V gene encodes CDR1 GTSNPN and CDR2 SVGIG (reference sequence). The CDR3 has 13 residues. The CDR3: CAWTGTGGEKLFF. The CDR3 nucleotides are TGTGCCTGGACCGGGACAGGGGGTGAAAAACTGTTTTTT.

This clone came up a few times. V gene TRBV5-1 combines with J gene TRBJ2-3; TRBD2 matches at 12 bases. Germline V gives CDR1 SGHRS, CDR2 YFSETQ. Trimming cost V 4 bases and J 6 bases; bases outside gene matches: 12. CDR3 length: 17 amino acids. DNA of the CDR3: TGCGCCAGCAGCCTGGGAGCCCTAGCGGGAGGGCTTGATACGCAGTATTTT. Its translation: CASSLGALAGGLDTQYF.

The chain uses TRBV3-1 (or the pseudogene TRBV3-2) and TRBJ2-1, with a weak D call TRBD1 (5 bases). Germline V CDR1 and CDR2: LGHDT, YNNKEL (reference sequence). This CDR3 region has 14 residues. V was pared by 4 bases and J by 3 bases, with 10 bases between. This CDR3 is CASSLGHNYNEQFF. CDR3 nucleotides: TGTGCCAGCAGCCTAGGACATAACTACAATGAGCAGTTCTTC.